This note documents a single T cell receptor beta chain sequence. Its antigen remains unidentified. Between the trimmed V and J ends, which lost 7 bases and 4 bases, there was a span of 7 bases. The germline V gene has CDR1 SQVTM and CDR2 ANQGSEA. The CDR3 extends over 11 amino acids. TCRdb's table, derived via immunoSEQ multiplex PCR, lists solely in-frame clones and lacks some. Here the sample spans approximately 21,000 clones, 74% being singletons. This sample stems from a study of PD-1 blockade in classical Hodgkin lymphoma. Study-wide results and limits: Newly diagnosed patients had baseline TCR diversity that was reportedly lower than that of healthy donors. Complete responders had baseline diversity similar to newly diagnosed patients.

Relapse after autologous stem cell transplantation occurred in every patient, and brentuximab vedotin exposure varied. Complete response, partial response or progressive disease was recorded as best response. The chain uses TRBV29-1 and TRBJ2-2, with D perhaps TRBD1 or TRBD2 (5 bases each). The sample consisted of peripheral blood mononuclear cells (PBMCs), taken at baseline. The origin of this receptor is a human donor with classical Hodgkin lymphoma. CDR3 region: CSAGGTGELFF. CDR3 nucleotide sequence: TGCAGCGCTGGGGGCACCGGGGAGCTGTTTTTT.